The rows below give T cell receptor beta chains drawn from one sample of a study of PD-L1 blockade in urothelial cancer. Clones were sequenced by immunoSEQ multiplex PCR, and TCRdb holds only the in-frame ones, with some missing. Here the sample spans 100,000 or so clones, 70% to 85% being singletons. The sequences come from PBMCs, collected around atezolizumab (anti-PD-L1) treatment. The receptor set was obtained from a man aged 50 or older with urothelial cancer. Both conserved end residues are part of each CDR3. A D gene is named only where the DNA matches it firmly. Part of the rows lack a size; the others show once, few, many or a class for expanded clones.

d_call j_call clone_size v_call cdr3_nt cdr3_aa
TRBD2 TRBJ2-1 - TRBV11-3 TGTGCCAGCAGCCCCTCGGGGACTAGCGGTTACAATGAGCAGTTCTTC CASSPSGTSGYNEQFF
TRBD2 TRBJ2-3 - TRBV5-1 TGCGCCAGCAGCTGGGGACTAGCGGGAGTAGATACGCAGTATTTT CASSWGLAGVDTQYF
TRBD1 TRBJ2-5 many TRBV7-8 TGTGCCAGCAGCCTGGGAGTGACAGGGTTAGAGACCCAGTACTTC CASSLGVTGLETQYF
TRBD1 TRBJ2-7 - TRBV10-3 TGTGCCACCCTAAGACAGGGCTCCTACGAGCAGTACTTC CATLRQGSYEQYF
TRBD1 TRBJ1-2 - TRBV6-1 TGTGCCAGCAGTGAAGCGCGTAGGGGGCCTAACTATGGCTACACCTTC CASSEARRGPNYGYTF
- TRBJ2-5 - TRBV11-2 TGTGCCAGCAGCTTTCGGACAGGAGGGGAGACCCAGTACTTC CASSFRTGGETQYF
TRBD2 TRBJ2-4 - TRBV9 TGTGCCAGCAGCGTAGGGAAAGCGGGAGGGGACATTCAGTACTTC CASSVGKAGGDIQYF
- TRBJ1-1 - TRBV5-6 TGTGCCAGCAGCGCCCAGGGGATTGTGAGAACTGAAGCTTTCTTT CASSAQGIVRTEAFF
- TRBJ1-1 once TRBV10-3 TGTGCCATCAGACAACAGGGTAGGGGGAACACTGAAGCTTTCTTT CAIRQQGRGNTEAFF
- TRBJ2-1 - TRBV6-1 TGTGCCAGCAGTGGAGAGACTTACAATGAGCAGTTCTTC CASSGETYNEQFF
TRBD2 TRBJ2-1 - TRBV4-2 TGTGCCAGCAGCCAAGAACTAGCGGGAGCGGGTGAGCAGTTCTTC CASSQELAGAGEQFF
- TRBJ1-6 - TRBV5-4 TGTGCCAGCAGCTTGGACAGGACAGATAATTCACCCCTCCACTTT CASSLDRTDNSPLHF